The rows below give T cell receptor beta chains drawn from one sample of a study of blood T cells in healthy people across ages. TCRdb processed the 5' RACE reads anew with MiXCR; each CDR3 protein has one entry. Of over 950,000 distinct CDR3 sequences listed, roughly 51% were seen once; the top ten hold about 20%. The sample comprised blood. These receptors all stem from an older woman in good health. Each CDR3 is given with its conserved first and last residue. A D gene is named only where the DNA matches it firmly. Clone size is not always given. Where it is, it says once, few, many or a class for expanded clones.

j_call,v_call,d_call,clone_size,cdr3_nt,cdr3_aa
TRBJ2-1,TRBV5-1,TRBD2,NA,TGCGCCAGCAGCTTGGAGGCTAGCGGGAGAGGCAATGAGCAGTTCTTC,CASSLEASGRGNEQFF
TRBJ2-6,TRBV7-6,NA,few,TGTGCCAGCAGCAAGACGGATACTGGGACCAACGTCCTGACTTTC,CASSKTDTGTNVLTF
TRBJ1-5,TRBV20-1,NA,NA,TGCAGTGCCGATCAGGGCCCGGGGCAGCCCCAGCATTTT,CSADQGPGQPQHF
TRBJ1-2,TRBV12-3/TRBV12-4,TRBD1,NA,TGTGCCAGTGGGACAGACAGATACTATGGCTACACCTTC,CASGTDRYYGYTF
TRBJ2-1,TRBV7-8,TRBD1,NA,TGTGCCAGCAGCCCACAGGGGATTAGCGCCTCTTCAAATGAGCAGTTCTTC,CASSPQGISASSNEQFF
TRBJ1-2,TRBV7-2,TRBD1,NA,TGTGCCAGCAGCCGGACAGGGCTAAACTATGGCTACACCTTC,CASSRTGLNYGYTF
TRBJ1-5,TRBV7-9,NA,NA,TGTGCCAGCAGCTTCGGCAGGACCGCGGAAAATCAGCCCCAGCATTTT,CASSFGRTAENQPQHF
TRBJ1-5,TRBV6-2/TRBV6-3,NA,NA,TGTGCCAGCAGTTACAGTGGGACCAGGGATCAGCCCCAGCATTTT,CASSYSGTRDQPQHF
TRBJ2-7,TRBV13,NA,NA,TGTGCCAGCACCCAAGGGACCTCCTACGAGCAGTACTTC,CASTQGTSYEQYF
TRBJ2-7,TRBV2,TRBD2,once,TGTGCCAGCAGGGGACTAGCGGGATACTACGAGCAGTACTTC,CASRGLAGYYEQYF
TRBJ1-2,TRBV20-1,NA,few,TGCAGTGCTAGGGGGGCCGCTGGGGGTGGCTATGGCTACACCTTC,CSARGAAGGGYGYTF
TRBJ2-1,TRBV7-9,TRBD1,NA,TGTGCCAGCAGCCTAGTAACGATCCGGGACAGCTCCTACAATGAGCAGTTCTTC,CASSLVTIRDSSYNEQFF
TRBJ1-1,TRBV27,NA,NA,TGTGCCAGCAGTTTATGGGCGGGGATGAACGCTGAAGCTTTCTTT,CASSLWAGMNAEAFF
TRBJ1-2,TRBV28,NA,NA,TGTGCCAGCAGTTTATTGGGCAGTTACTACTATGGCTACACCTTC,CASSLLGSYYYGYTF
TRBJ1-2,TRBV15,NA,few,TGTGCCACCAGCAGACCCGGGACAAGAAGTAACTATGGCTACACCTTC,CATSRPGTRSNYGYTF
TRBJ2-7,TRBV11-2,TRBD2,NA,TGTGCCAGCAGCTTAGCTAGCGGGAGCGCCTATGACGAGCAGTACTTC,CASSLASGSAYDEQYF
TRBJ2-1,TRBV29-1,TRBD1,few,TGCAGCGTTGTTATAATTGGGACAGTCAGCCGGAGGAGCTTTGGTGAGCAGTTCTTC,CSVVIIGTVSRRSFGEQFF
TRBJ2-7,TRBV10-3,TRBD1,NA,TGTGCCATCGGTGAGTCCCCCGGGACAGGGTATCGCGAGCAGTACTTC,CAIGESPGTGYREQYF
TRBJ2-7,TRBV13,TRBD2,NA,TGTGCCAGCAGCTTAGGCCCGGGAGCGGGATACGAGCAGTACTTC,CASSLGPGAGYEQYF
TRBJ2-3,TRBV2,TRBD2,NA,TGTGCCAGCAATTGGGCTAGCGGGACAGATACGCAGTATTTT,CASNWASGTDTQYF
TRBJ1-6,TRBV7-9,TRBD1,NA,TGTGCCAGCAGCTTGAGTACCGGGACAGGGGATAATTCACCCCTCCACTTT,CASSLSTGTGDNSPLHF
TRBJ1-2,TRBV20-1,NA,NA,TGCAGTGCCCAACAGGGTGACTATGGCTACACCTTC,CSAQQGDYGYTF
TRBJ2-1,TRBV18,NA,NA,TGTGCCAGCTCACCCCAGCGGGAGCAGTTCTTC,CASSPQREQFF
TRBJ2-7,TRBV28,NA,many,TGTGCCAGCAGTTTACCTAGCGCGCCTTACGAGCAGTACTTC,CASSLPSAPYEQYF
TRBJ2-7,TRBV4-1,NA,NA,TGCGCCAGCAGCCACCCTGGGCGTAGGGCAAGGGAGCAGTACTTC,CASSHPGRRAREQYF
TRBJ2-1,TRBV6-5,NA,few,TGTGCCAGTCAGGTTTCCTCCTACAATGAGCAGTTCTTC,CASQVSSYNEQFF
TRBJ2-1,TRBV20-1,TRBD2,NA,TGCAGTGCATACGTCGACGCGGGACTAGCGGGAGTTGGCTACAATGAGCAGTTCTTC,CSAYVDAGLAGVGYNEQFF
TRBJ1-4,TRBV11-2,NA,once,TGTGCCAGCAGCTTAGTCCCGCGGGGGCGCGGTGAAAAACTGTTTTTT,CASSLVPRGRGEKLFF
TRBJ2-5,TRBV12-3/TRBV12-4,NA,NA,TGTGCCAGCAGCCCCCCGGGACTGGCAGGTCAAGAGACCCAGTACTTC,CASSPPGLAGQETQYF
TRBJ2-1,TRBV11-1,NA,NA,TGTGCCAGCAGCTTCCTAGAGAGCGTTGAGCAGTTCTTC,CASSFLESVEQFF
TRBJ2-3,TRBV28,TRBD2,NA,TGTGCCAGCAGCCCTATAACTAGCGGGAGAGCAGATACGCAGTATTTT,CASSPITSGRADTQYF
TRBJ2-7,TRBV6-4,TRBD1,NA,TGTGCCAGCAGTCACACCAGCCTCGGACAGGGGGCCTACGAGCAGTACTTC,CASSHTSLGQGAYEQYF
TRBJ2-3,TRBV6-2/TRBV6-3,TRBD2,few,TGTGCCAGCAGGCCCCACGCCGGGACTAGCGGGAGTAGGATTGATACGCAGTATTTT,CASRPHAGTSGSRIDTQYF
TRBJ1-5,TRBV5-1,NA,NA,TGCGCCAGCAGCTTGGCGCCCGGAGGGCAGCCCCAGCATTTT,CASSLAPGGQPQHF
TRBJ2-3,TRBV24-1,NA,NA,TGTGCCACCAGTGATTTCCGTCAGGGGCGGGGAACGCAGTATTTT,CATSDFRQGRGTQYF
TRBJ2-5,TRBV6-6,NA,NA,TGTGCCAGCAGTAAGCTAAGGACGGAAGAGACCCAGTACTTC,CASSKLRTEETQYF
TRBJ2-7,TRBV20-1,NA,NA,TGCAGTGCTTCACTGGTTTACGAGCAGTACTTC,CSASLVYEQYF
TRBJ1-1,TRBV5-1,NA,NA,TGCGCCAGCAGCTTGACAGGAGGCAGGAACACTGAAGCTTTCTTT,CASSLTGGRNTEAFF
TRBJ2-6,TRBV21-1,NA,NA,TGTGCCAGCAGCACATGGGACAGGTTACTCTCTGGGGCCAACGTCCTGACTTTC,CASSTWDRLLSGANVLTF
TRBJ2-1,TRBV5-1,NA,NA,TGCGCCAGCAGCTTGCCCACAGGGGCGGGGAATGAGCAGTTCTTC,CASSLPTGAGNEQFF
TRBJ1-5,TRBV12-3/TRBV12-4,TRBD1,NA,TGTGCCAGCAGCCAAAGAGGCGGACAGGGCCAGCCCCAGCATTTT,CASSQRGGQGQPQHF